This T cell receptor beta chain derives from a study of radiotherapy plus CTLA-4 blockade in lung cancer. Assay used: immunoSEQ multiplex PCR; TCRdb lists only in-frame clones, some missing. Of tens of thousands of clones listed, around 80% are singletons. The CDR3 extends over 14 amino acids. CDR1 and CDR2 from the germline V gene are SQVTM and ANQGSEA. With 3 bases removed from V and 0 bases from J, the gap between germline ends came to 9 bases. The TCR originated in a human donor with non-small cell lung cancer that progressed on radiotherapy plus ipilimumab. The source material was peripheral blood, sampled from a patient treated with radiotherapy plus ipilimumab. This rearrangement joins TRBV29-1 to TRBJ1-3; D unclear. The CDR3 bases are TGCAGCGTTGATGGAGAAGACTCTGGAAACACCATATATTTT. Translated, it gives CSVDGEDSGNTIYF.